These 16 T cell receptor beta chains were all obtained from the same sample, sequenced in a study of shared clonotypes between healthy human individuals. Here immunoSEQ multiplex PCR was the method, and the copy in TCRdb shows in-frame clones only, minus some. The table has around 2.3 million clones, roughly 95% seen once. Sequences were obtained from naive CD4+ T cells sorted from blood. As to subset: CD45RA+ positively selected. The receptors shown here come from a man aged 18-30 years in good health.

The chain links TRBV27 to TRBJ1-3; the D gene is possibly TRBD1 (6 bases). The V end lost 5 bases, the J end lost 0 bases, and 14 bases lay between the germline ends. Germline V gives CDR1 MNHEY, CDR2 SMNVEV (reference sequence). The CDR3 is 16 residues long. The CDR3 is CASSPRTVSSGNTIYF. CDR3 nucleotides: TGTGCCAGCAGTCCCCGGACAGTTTCCTCTGGAAACACCATATATTTT.

The V and J genes are TRBV18 and TRBJ1-3; perhaps TRBD1 as D (5 bases). Trimming pared 5 bases from V and 0 bases from J, leaving 17 bases between. Germline CDR1 reads KGHSH; CDR2 reads LQKENI. The CDR3 consists of 17 residues. The CDR3 bases are TGTGCCAGCTCATCAAGGGAGGGGAGACGCTCTGGAAACACCATATATTTT. This gives the protein CASSSREGRRSGNTIYF. Supplemented by reference TRBV18 and TRBJ1-3, the full variable domain reads NAGVMQNPRHLVRRRGQEARLRCSPMKGHSHVYWYRQLPEEGLKFMVYLQKENIIDESGMPKERFSAEFPKEGPSILRIQQVVRGDSAAYFCASSSREGRRSGNTIYFGEGSWLTVV.

This rearrangement joins TRBV29-1 to TRBJ2-7; D is perhaps TRBD2 (5 bases). The germline V gene encodes CDR1 SQVTM and CDR2 ANQGSEA. Trimming stripped 4 bases from V and 1 base from J, with 8 bases between. CDR3 size: 12 residues. DNA of the CDR3: TGCAGCGTTGTCTTAGCGTCCTACGAGCAGTACTTC. Translation: CSVVLASYEQYF.

The CDR3 sequence is CASSMYAGTADSGNTIYF. The CDR3 DNA follows: TGTGCCAGTAGTATGTACGCCGGGACAGCTGACTCTGGAAACACCATATATTTT. The chain links TRBV19 to TRBJ1-3, with 7 bases fitting TRBD1. The length of the CDR3 is 18 residues. With 3 bases clipped from V and 0 bases from J, the junction kept 11 bases outside the gene matches. Germline CDR1 LNHDA, CDR2 SQIVND (reference sequence).

With regard to this clone: Other DNA sequences from this sample encode an identical CDR3 as well. The chain carries TRBV6-1 and TRBJ1-5, with no clear D. There are 14 residues in the CDR3. Trimming left V 0 bases short and J 1 base short, with 4 bases between. In germline, CDR1 is MNHNS, CDR2 SASEGT. The CDR3 DNA reads as TGTGCCAGCAGTGAAGCGCCCAGCAATCAGCCCCAGCATTTT. This sequence encodes CASSEAPSNQPQHF.

The gene calls are TRBV18 and TRBJ2-7, with TRBD1 matching 9 bases. Trimming took 6 bases from V and 3 from J; bases not matched to a gene: 9. The germline V gene encodes CDR1 KGHSH and CDR2 LQKENI. The CDR3 consists of 15 residues. CDR3 DNA sequence: TGTGCCAGCTCCGTGACAGGGGGACGAGACTACGAGCAGTACTTC. Its translation is CASSVTGGRDYEQYF.

The chain couples TRBV5-5 to TRBJ1-5; D might be TRBD1 (5 bases). This CDR3 spans 15 amino acids. Germline assignment: CDR1 SGHKS and CDR2 YYEKEE (reference sequence). V gave up 4 bases and J gave up 2 bases, with 13 bases separating them. CDR3 coding DNA: TGTGCCAGCAGCGTTGCTTGGGGCGGCAATCAGCCCCAGCATTTT. Protein sequence: CASSVAWGGNQPQHF. The complete variable domain, with remaining parts taken from reference TRBV5-5 and TRBJ1-5, reads DAGVTQSPTHLIKTRGQQVTLRCSPISGHKSVSWYQQVLGQGPQFIFQYYEKEERGRGNFPDRFSARQFPNYSSELNVNALLLGDSALYLCASSVAWGGNQPQHFGDGTRLSIL.

J is TRBJ2-5 and V is TRBV7-8; D gene ambiguous. Between the trimmed V and J ends, which lost 1 base and 4 bases, there was a span of 13 bases. There are 15 residues in the CDR3. Germline values: CDR1 SGHVS, CDR2 FQNEAQ. CDR3 nucleotides: TGTGCCAGCAGCTTAGGCACCATAGGCCCAGAGACCCAGTACTTC. It yields the protein CASSLGTIGPETQYF. Supplemented by reference TRBV7-8 and TRBJ2-5, the full variable domain reads GAGVSQSPRYKVAKRGQDVALRCDPISGHVSLFWYQQALGQGPEFLTYFQNEAQLDKSGLPSDRFFAERPEGSVSTLKIQRTQQEDSAVYLCASSLGTIGPETQYFGPGTRLLVL.

This clone appeared a few times. The same CDR3 can be traced to other DNA sequences in this sample. The rearrangement joins TRBV5-1 to TRBJ1-5; TRBD1 might be the D (5 bases). CDR3 length: 14 amino acids. V gave up 0 bases and J gave up 1 base, with 5 bases separating them. CDR1 SGHRS and CDR2 YFSETQ come from the germline V gene. This CDR3 reads CASSLDRSNQPQHF. CDR3 nucleotides: TGCGCCAGCAGCTTGGACAGGAGCAATCAGCCCCAGCATTTT.

In the case of this clone: The same CDR3 arises from other DNA sequences in this sample as well. V and J are TRBV6-5 and TRBJ1-5; 9 bases line up with TRBD1. Losses at the gene ends were 5 bases for V and 4 bases for J; bases not matched to a gene: 3. Per the germline V gene, CDR1 is MNHEY and CDR2 is SVGAGI. The CDR3 length is 14 residues. CDR3 protein: CASSTGTGNQPQHF. The CDR3 DNA is TGTGCCAGCAGTACAGGGACAGGGAATCAGCCCCAGCATTTT.

As concerns this clone: Other DNA sequences in this specimen translate into the identical CDR3. The chain uses TRBV5-1 and TRBJ2-5; TRBD1 is a possible D gene (5 bases). V lost 4 bases to trimming and J lost 2 bases, with 9 bases between them. Germline lookup yields CDR1 SGHRS and CDR2 YFSETQ. The CDR3 loop spans 13 amino acids. In nucleotides, the CDR3 is TGCGCCAGCAGCACAGGCGATCAAGAGACCCAGTACTTC. Its translation is CASSTGDQETQYF. Supplemented by reference TRBV5-1 and TRBJ2-5, the full variable domain reads KAGVTQTPRYLIKTRGQQVTLSCSPISGHRSVSWYQQTPGQGLQFLFEYFSETQRNKGNFPGRFSGRQFSNSRSEMNVSTLELGDSALYLCASSTGDQETQYFGPGTRLLVL.

This sequence joins TRBV4-1 and TRBJ1-6; 8 bases map to TRBD1. V was clipped by 4 bases and J by 10 bases; unmatched bases: 9. The CDR3 spans 15 residues. Germline lookup yields CDR1 MGHRA and CDR2 YSYEKL. The DNA of the CDR3 is TGCGCCAGCAGCCCCGGGGACAGGCTGGGGTCACCCCTCCACTTT. It specifies CASSPGDRLGSPLHF.

The chain combines TRBV13 with TRBJ1-3, with D unresolved. The CDR3 runs to 17 residues. Germline V lookup: CDR1 PRHDT, CDR2 FYEKMQ (reference sequence). Trimming cost V 0 bases and J 2 bases, with 14 bases left between them. This chain's CDR3 is CASSLGPGEFTGNTIYF. The CDR3 DNA sequence: TGTGCCAGCAGCTTAGGCCCTGGGGAGTTTACTGGAAACACCATATATTTT. Using reference TRBV13 and TRBJ1-3 for the parts outside the CDR3, the full variable domain is AAGVIQSPRHLIKEKRETATLKCYPIPRHDTVYWYQQGPGQDPQFLISFYEKMQSDKGSIPDRFSAQQFSDYHSELNMSSLELGDSALYFCASSLGPGEFTGNTIYFGEGSWLTVV.

V is TRBV6-5 and J is TRBJ2-3; the match to TRBD1 covers 9 bases. V was clipped by 4 bases and J by 0 bases; unmatched bases: 5. The CDR3 is made up of 16 amino acids. Germline CDR1 is MNHEY and CDR2 is SVGAGI. CDR3 sequence: CASSSRTGASTDTQYF. The CDR3 region has the DNA TGTGCCAGCAGTTCCCGGACAGGGGCGAGCACAGATACGCAGTATTTT.

The table lists this clone with a count of one. V gene TRBV5-6 combines with J gene TRBJ2-5, with D uncertain. V dropped 4 bases and J dropped 3 bases, with 4 bases sitting between them. From germline, CDR1 is SGHDT and CDR2 YYEEEE. This CDR3 has 11 residues. The CDR3 spells CASSIKETQYF. In DNA form, the CDR3 reads TGTGCCAGCAGCATCAAAGAGACCCAGTACTTC.

This clone was seen a single time. J is TRBJ1-5 and V is TRBV10-3, with D unresolved. The CDR3 loop spans 15 amino acids. Per germline, CDR1 ENHRY and CDR2 SYGVKD. V lost 1 base to trimming and J lost 5 bases, with 12 bases between them. CDR3 region: CAISEWGALDQPQHF. In DNA, the CDR3 is TGTGCCATCAGTGAGTGGGGAGCTTTGGATCAGCCCCAGCATTTT.